The T cell receptor beta chain described here comes from a study of graft-versus-host responses after intestinal transplantation. Measured with immunoSEQ multiplex PCR; TCRdb has only the in-frame clones, and not every one. The repertoire has about 99,000 clones, roughly 84% of them found once; the top ten carry about 0.9%. CDR1 SNHLY and CDR2 FYNNEI come from the germline V gene. Trimming shortened V by 7 bases and J by 7 bases, and 17 bases separated the two germline ends. The CDR3 is 13 residues long. As to this clone: Antigen unknown.

The sample was unstimulated CD4+ T cells sorted from spleen or lymph node cells, taken before intestinal transplant. This receptor was obtained from a human donor who received an intestinal transplant. The chain joins TRBV2 to TRBJ2-7; perhaps TRBD1 as D (6 bases). The CDR3 loop reads CASTSLTGLEQYF. For the CDR3, the DNA is TGTGCCAGCACGTCATTAACAGGGTTGGAGCAGTACTTC.